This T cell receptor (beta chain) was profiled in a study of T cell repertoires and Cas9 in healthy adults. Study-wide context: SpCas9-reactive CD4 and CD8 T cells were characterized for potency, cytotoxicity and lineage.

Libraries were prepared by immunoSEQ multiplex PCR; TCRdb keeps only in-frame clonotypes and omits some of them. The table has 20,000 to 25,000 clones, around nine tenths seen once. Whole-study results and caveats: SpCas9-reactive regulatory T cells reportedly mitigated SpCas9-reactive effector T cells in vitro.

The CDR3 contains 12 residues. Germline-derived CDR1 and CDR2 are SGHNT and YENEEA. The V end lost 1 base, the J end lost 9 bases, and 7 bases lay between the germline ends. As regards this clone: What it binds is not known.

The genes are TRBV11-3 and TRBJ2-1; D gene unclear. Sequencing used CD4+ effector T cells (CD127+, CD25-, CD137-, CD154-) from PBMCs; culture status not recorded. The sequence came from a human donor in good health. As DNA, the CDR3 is TGTGCCAGCAGCTTAGGGATGACTGAGCAGTTCTTC. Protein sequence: CASSLGMTEQFF.